The TCR beta chain described here comes from a study of cytomegalovirus exposure and HLA in healthy donors. Study-wide points: The investigators catalogued some 150 TCR beta chains as cytomegalovirus-associated. Sequences of the TCR beta chain were said to predict the HLA-A and HLA-B alleles of most subjects accurately. An apparent linkage of common viral pathogens to several of the most significant clusters emerged in a later analysis. Earlier analysis yielded a pattern in which most TCR beta V segments were productive about 90% or about 30% of the time.

Trimming at V came to 3 bases and at J to 5 bases, leaving 15 bases not matched to a gene. This CDR3 spans 17 amino acids. A word on this clone: Its antigen remains unidentified.

This PCR relied on a set of 60 Vbeta primers and 13 Jbeta primers. Method: immunoSEQ multiplex PCR; TCRdb's copy keeps in-frame clones and lacks some. The repertoire holds about 180,000 clones, with more than 65% as singletons. The sequenced sample consisted of PBMCs. This clonotype originated in a woman aged 50 to 65 in good health and CMV-seronegative. The rearrangement joins TRBV23-1 to TRBJ2-5; 7 bases fit TRBD1. TRBV23-1 is sorted into the ORF group, with uncertain function. CDR3 DNA sequence: TGCGCCAGCAGTCAGTCGAGGCGGGTAGGGGGCGTGGAGACCCAGTACTTC. It codes for CASSQSRRVGGVETQYF.